The 11 T cell receptor beta chains below come from one sample, sequenced in a study of shared clonotypes between healthy human individuals. Sequencing used immunoSEQ multiplex PCR; TCRdb keeps in-frame clones, though not all of them. The repertoire holds 400,000 to 600,000 clones, with about 76% as singletons. Sequencing was carried out using PBMCs. These receptors were collected from a woman aged 40 to 50 in good health. Some clones in this sample may be carry-over from other donors' samples.

The chain employs TRBV18 and TRBJ1-2, with D possibly TRBD1 on 5 matching bases. The length of the CDR3 is 13 residues. CDR1 is KGHSH, CDR2 LQKENI, per germline. V shed 5 bases and J shed 3 bases, with 10 bases lying between them. CDR3 DNA: TGTGCCAGCTCAACTGGGACCGACTATGGCTACACCTTC. It encodes CASSTGTDYGYTF.

The chain combines TRBV6-6 with TRBJ2-6; 7 bases align to TRBD1. CDR3 length: 15 residues. Looked up from germline, CDR1 is MNHNY and CDR2 is SVGAGI (reference sequence). Unmatched junction bases numbered 3, after V lost 6 bases and J lost 1 base. The CDR3 region has the DNA TGTGCCAGCAGGGTCAGGGGGTCTGGGGCCAACGTCCTGACTTTC. It encodes CASRVRGSGANVLTF.

This chain connects TRBV30 to TRBJ1-6; D might be TRBD1 (5 bases). CDR3 length: 13 residues. Germline V gene sequence: CDR1 GTSNPN, CDR2 SVGIG (reference sequence). Trimming removed 3 bases from V and 7 bases from J, with 10 bases in between. Here the CDR3 reads CAWRQGLNSPLHF. CDR3 DNA sequence: TGTGCCTGGAGGCAGGGACTAAATTCACCCCTCCACTTT.

The chain is built from TRBV11-2 and TRBJ2-4; a possible D gene is TRBD1 (6 bases). Germline CDR1 reads SGHAT; CDR2 reads FQNNGV. V was pared by 3 bases and J by 1 base, with 10 bases between. This CDR3 is built from 15 residues. The CDR3 here is CASSFTGTAKNIQYF. For the CDR3, the DNA is TGTGCCAGCAGCTTTACAGGGACCGCCAAAAACATTCAGTACTTC.

This clone appeared a single time. The sample has other DNA sequences that encode this CDR3 too. This chain links TRBV25-1 with TRBJ1-4, with D maybe TRBD1 (6 bases). Germline V gene sequence: CDR1 MGHDK, CDR2 SYGVNS. V lost 3 bases and J 4 bases, leaving 12 bases between the germline ends. This CDR3 has 15 residues. CDR3 loop: CASSDPGGGNEKLFF. The CDR3 nucleotides are TGTGCCAGCAGTGATCCCGGGGGCGGTAATGAAAAACTGTTTTTT. Drawing the rest from reference TRBV25-1 and TRBJ1-4, the complete variable domain is EADIYQTPRYLVIGTGKKITLECSQTMGHDKMYWYQQDPGMELHLIHYSYGVNSTEKGDLSSESTVSRIRTEHFPLTLESARPSHTSQYLCASSDPGGGNEKLFFGSGTQLSVL.

The chain has TRBV4-1 and TRBJ2-1; D is perhaps TRBD1 (6 bases). The CDR3 has 15 residues. Trimming took off 4 bases at V and 4 bases at J, with 14 bases between the two ends. Germline-derived CDR1 and CDR2 are MGHRA and YSYEKL. The CDR3 loop is CASSPHRDPYNEQFF. CDR3 nucleotide sequence: TGCGCCAGCAGCCCCCACAGGGACCCTTACAATGAGCAGTTCTTC.

The chain combines TRBV28 with TRBJ1-1; D ambiguous. The V gene's germline CDR1 is MDHEN and CDR2 SYDVKM. The V and J ends lost 5 bases and 1 base respectively, with 8 bases between them. CDR3 size: 13 residues. The CDR3 region is CASSEAGNTEAFF. Written as DNA, the CDR3 is TGTGCCAGCAGTGAGGCAGGGAACACTGAAGCTTTCTTT.

The V gene is TRBV5-5, the J gene TRBJ1-1; 7 bases map to TRBD1. The germline V gene has CDR1 SGHKS and CDR2 YYEKEE (reference sequence). CDR3 length: 13 amino acids. Trimming took 6 bases from V and 4 from J; bases not matched to a gene: 6. This chain's CDR3 is CASTRGGGTEAFF. The CDR3 coding sequence is TGTGCCAGCACCCGAGGGGGCGGCACTGAAGCTTTCTTT.

The chain uses TRBV14 and TRBJ2-3; 8 nucleotides line up with TRBD2. Losses at the gene ends were 2 bases for V and 6 bases for J; bases not matched to a gene: 19. This CDR3 comprises 19 residues. CDR1 is SGHDN, CDR2 FVKESK, per germline. CDR3 DNA: TGTGCCAGCAGCCAACAACCCTGGGGAAATGGGACTAGTCTCGATACGCAGTATTTT. Translation gives CASSQQPWGNGTSLDTQYF.

J is TRBJ2-5 and V is TRBV30; D possibly corresponds to TRBD2 (7 bases). The DNA end favors TRBJ2-7, so the J call may be wrong. CDR1 is GTSNPN, CDR2 SVGIG, per germline (reference sequence). The CDR3 sequence is 14 residues long. CDR3 coding DNA: TGTGCCTGGAGAACAGGGAGGGACTCCTACGAGCAGTACTTC. Translated, it gives CAWRTGRDSYEQYF.

The genes are TRBV2 and TRBJ1-4; 9 nucleotides match TRBD1. Germline loops: CDR1 SNHLY, CDR2 FYNNEI. CDR3 length: 15 amino acids. The V gene end was trimmed by 4 bases and the J gene end by 10 bases; junction bases not matched to a gene: 10. The CDR3 protein is CASSAPGQGIGKLFF. The CDR3 bases are TGTGCCAGCAGTGCCCCGGGACAGGGAATAGGAAAACTGTTTTTT.